This T cell receptor beta chain comes out of a study of cytomegalovirus exposure and HLA in healthy donors. Findings and caveats of the study: In a later analysis, a missense DCLRE1C variant was linked to TCR beta V- and J-gene trimming. The study carried out a later analysis of TCR beta sequences. It associated around 17,000 of them with specific HLA alleles at a false discovery rate of 0.05. The classifier reportedly diagnosed cytomegalovirus status with high sensitivity and specificity.

The PCR had 60 Vbeta and 13 Jbeta primers. Generated by immunoSEQ multiplex PCR, the TCRdb table keeps only in-frame clones and is missing some. The sample yields approximately 220,000 clones, roughly 79% seen once. On this clone: What it binds is unknown.

Germline CDR1 and CDR2: GTSNPN and SVGIG (reference sequence). Trimming took 5 bases from V and 2 from J; bases not matched to a gene: 8. The CDR3 runs to 15 residues. The sequence was collected from a man between 18 and 29 years old in good health and CMV-seronegative. This rearrangement joins TRBV30 to TRBJ1-3; 8 bases map to TRBD1. Sequenced sample: PBMCs. The CDR3 nucleotides read TGTGCCTGGGGGAGCGGACAGGGACCTGGAAACACCATATATTTT. Translated, it gives CAWGSGQGPGNTIYF.